This TCR beta chain derives from a study of immune cell composition in non-small cell lung cancer listed by TCRdb under 2017. Background on the whole study: Histologic subtype, mostly lung adenocarcinoma or squamous cell carcinoma, was determined with H&E together with p63, CK5, Napsin A and TTF-1 immunohistochemistry. Adaptive Biotechnologies TCR-beta sequencing was carried out on a few dozen paired NSCLC tumour and non-adjacent lung specimens, as well as on about 25 tumour-only specimens. Supplementary cohort #1 consisted of 10 lung adenocarcinoma cases with paired tumour/lung TCR-beta sequencing and with TIL populations generated to assess tumour reactivity. The subtype comparisons left out a few tumour specimens with TCR-beta data because those specimens were rare histological subtypes.

A two-step multiplex PCR amplified TCR-beta CDR3 regions from genomic DNA, and the second step of the PCR added Illumina-compatible adaptors. TCR-beta immunosequencing was carried out on an Illumina platform through the commercial immunoSEQ service. The authors processed their data as follows. Repertoires were summarised as Top 10 Clones, the percentage of T-cell templates from the ten most frequent sequences, and productive clonality. Values for productive clonality spanned 0 to 1, where a value of 1 indicated a monoclonal population. Tumour-associated clones, identified using log10 scatter plots, were defined as sequences that made up at least 0.1% of tumour T-cell templates and were not found in the matched non-adjacent lung. Analyses were done in GraphPad Prism7 and R, with Student's t-tests for two-group comparisons, ANOVA for stages, and linear regression for relationships. TCRdb's version of the immuneACCESS table is confined to in-frame rearrangements and falls short of the full clone set. An unresolved V gene accounts for under half of the shortfall where checked; the remainder is of unknown origin. That table furnishes V, J and clone size, whereas the DNA furnished D and trimming. The sample contains some 8,000 clones, about two thirds of them found a single time. Of the sample, more than 8% falls within the top ten clones.

There are a few counts of this clone. Its specific antigen is unknown. Nothing much larger sits one base from this clone, and base qualities are not available. V is reduced by 1 base and J by 5 bases, leaving a spacing of 3 bases between them. In the germline V gene, CDR1 corresponds to SGHRS and CDR2 to YFSETQ. The cysteine opens and the phenylalanine closes a CDR3 of 11 amino acids. Only CDR3 DNA is held: 33 bases, read in frame from base 1. What the work shows at the level of the full study, not this receptor alone: Smoking pack-years did not significantly correlate with tumour TCR-beta clonality. In fewer than twelve adenocarcinoma cases, a strong correlation was found between maximal tumour-associated clone frequency and TIL tumour reactivity, whereas no such correlation was found between overall clonality and TIL tumour reactivity. The reactivity cohort contained only around eleven cases, and the tumour-reactive clones were not shown to have sequences in common with the dominant in vivo tumour-associated clones. Tumour-associated clones >0.5% occurred in nearly half of NSCLC cases: approximately 33% of adenocarcinomas versus 75% of squamous carcinomas. Compared with lung adenocarcinoma tumours, lung squamous cell carcinoma showed significantly higher Top 10 clone scores and productive clonality.

Genomic DNA was isolated with the QIAamp DNA kit from frozen aliquots of single-cell suspensions that had not been sorted. Tumour samples were surgically resected non-small cell lung cancer tissue. Tissues arrived within 2 hours after resection and were immediately processed into single-cell suspensions. Tissue was mechanically dissociated and enzymatically digested with DNase I, collagenase I and hyaluronidase for approximately 31 minutes at 37 °C, then filtered and RBC-lysed. The TCR originated in a human donor with non-small cell lung cancer. The rearrangement joined TRBV5-1 to TRBJ2-5; confidence is insufficient to name the D gene. The source material was lung tumor tissue. The DNA is as follows: TGCGCCAGCAGCTTGTCGGAGACCCAGTACTTC. The encoded protein is CASSLSETQYF.